One and the same sample provided the 31 T cell receptor beta chains below, sequenced in a study of OX40 agonist ivuxolimab in advanced cancers. Profiled with immunoSEQ multiplex PCR; TCRdb holds only in-frame clones, not every one. The table lists 7,500 to 9,500 clones, roughly 70% of them singletons. Sample: CD4+ or CD8+ T cells sorted from blood, taken in a trial of the OX40 agonist ivuxolimab. These receptors were taken from an adult with an advanced solid tumor such as melanoma, head and neck, liver or kidney cancer.

V usage is TRBV18 and J usage is TRBJ2-7, with D unclear. With 0 bases removed from V and 5 bases from J, the gap between germline ends came to 8 bases. CDR1 is KGHSH, CDR2 LQKENI, per germline. This CDR3 region has 13 residues. CDR3 loop: CASSPPGPNEQYF. In DNA, the CDR3 is TGTGCCAGCTCACCACCTGGACCGAACGAGCAGTACTTC.

This clone is deemed medium-sized. The gene calls are TRBV6-5 and TRBJ1-5; maybe TRBD1 (5 bases). Per germline, CDR1 MNHEY and CDR2 SVGAGI. This CDR3 spans 14 amino acids. The germline V and J ends were trimmed by 6 bases and 9 bases, with 18 bases remaining between them. DNA of the CDR3: TGTGCCAGCAGCCCCGGTGTGGGGCTTGGGCCCCAGCATTTT. Encoded protein: CASSPGVGLGPQHF.

The chain couples TRBV10-3 to TRBJ2-7, with 7 bases that match TRBD2. J gave up 5 bases and V 3 bases, and 7 bases lay outside the gene matches. Per germline, CDR1 ENHRY and CDR2 SYGVKD. The CDR3 totals 14 residues. In DNA form, the CDR3 reads TGTGCCATCAGTGACCGGGACTATTTTCACGAGCAGTACTTC. Translated: CAISDRDYFHEQYF.

The chain is built from TRBV9 and TRBJ1-1, with D possibly matching TRBD1 (5 bases). Trimming cost V 3 bases and J 1 base, with 13 bases left between them. This CDR3 has 15 amino acids. The germline V gene encodes CDR1 SGDLS and CDR2 YYNGEE. The CDR3 protein is CASSAWGDGNTEAFF. The CDR3 nucleotides are TGTGCCAGCAGCGCATGGGGGGACGGGAACACTGAAGCTTTCTTT. The variable domain in full, completed from reference TRBV9 and TRBJ1-1, reads DSGVTQTPKHLITATGQRVTLRCSPRSGDLSVYWYQQSLDQGLQFLIQYYNGEERAKGNILERFSAQQFPDLHSELNLSSLELGDSALYFCASSAWGDGNTEAFFGQGTRLTVV.

The chain is built from TRBV28 and TRBJ2-5; D unresolved. The CDR3 runs to 16 residues. CDR1 and CDR2 from the germline V gene are MDHEN and SYDVKM. Trimming took off 3 bases at V and 3 bases at J, with 17 bases between the two ends. CDR3 DNA sequence: TGTGCCAGCAGTTTCGTGGGTAGTCGGCCAAAAGAGACCCAGTACTTC. Translated: CASSFVGSRPKETQYF.

This clone showed up just a few times. The rearrangement joins TRBV11-2 to TRBJ2-2; D is ambiguous. The CDR3 sequence is 16 residues long. The germline V gene has CDR1 SGHAT and CDR2 FQNNGV. The V end was cut by 0 bases, the J end by 3 bases, with 11 bases between. CDR3 protein: CASSLDPIGYTGELFF. The CDR3 DNA sequence: TGTGCCAGCAGCTTAGATCCGATAGGGTACACCGGGGAGCTGTTTTTT.

This clone was counted only a few times. The CDR3 DNA is TGTGCCAGCAGGGCCGGGACAGTAGGGGACTATACGCAGTATTTT. This codes for CASRAGTVGDYTQYF. V usage is TRBV13 and J usage is TRBJ2-3; weak D call: TRBD1 (7 bases). V was cut by 6 bases and J by 7 bases, with 20 bases left in between. Germline-derived CDR1 and CDR2 are PRHDT and FYEKMQ (reference sequence). The CDR3 is 15 residues long.

This clone was counted a few times. The CDR3 region has the DNA TGTGCCAGCAGCCCCCTGCAGGGACTAGCGAAGGAGACCCAGTACTTC. Translated: CASSPLQGLAKETQYF. The chain joins TRBV11-2 to TRBJ2-5, with 10 bases aligning to TRBD2. This CDR3 has 16 amino acids. Germline assignment: CDR1 SGHAT and CDR2 FQNNGV. With 5 bases clipped from V and 5 bases from J, the junction kept 11 bases outside the gene matches. Based on the CDR3 plus reference TRBV11-2 and TRBJ2-5, the full variable domain is EAGVAQSPRYKIIEKRQSVAFWCNPISGHATLYWYQQILGQGPKLLIQFQNNGVVDDSQLPKDRFSAERLKGVDSTLKIQPAKLEDSAVYLCASSPLQGLAKETQYFGPGTRLLVL.

CDR3 sequence reads: CASSGTGEADTQYF. DNA of the CDR3: TGTGCCAGCAGTGGGACAGGGGAGGCAGATACGCAGTATTTT. The chain uses TRBV6-5 and TRBJ2-3; 10 bases are shared with TRBD1. J gave up 4 bases and V 5 bases, and 3 bases lay outside the gene matches. In germline, CDR1 is MNHEY, CDR2 SVGAGI. The CDR3 has 14 residues.

CDR3 DNA sequence: TGTGCCAGCAGCTTAGCCCAGACGGCTAGCGTCGCTTATGGGGAGCTGTTTTTT. Its protein is CASSLAQTASVAYGELFF. V is TRBV13 and J is TRBJ2-2, with a tentative D call TRBD2 (6 bases). V was shortened by 1 base and J by 8 bases, with 23 bases between the two germline ends. The CDR3 loop spans 18 amino acids. The V gene's germline CDR1 is PRHDT and CDR2 FYEKMQ (reference sequence).

This clone has just a few counts. V usage is TRBV27 and J usage is TRBJ1-1, with a tentative D call TRBD1 (6 bases). Trimming removed 5 bases from V and 8 bases from J, with 9 bases in between. Per germline, CDR1 MNHEY and CDR2 SMNVEV (reference sequence). The CDR3 has 11 residues. CDR3 DNA: TGTGCCAGCAGTCGACAGGCGGAAGCTTTCTTT. Its translation is CASSRQAEAFF.

This clone has a handful of counts. This rearrangement joins TRBV20-1 to TRBJ2-7; weak D call: TRBD1 (5 bases). Trimming shortened V by 5 bases and J by 6 bases, and 11 bases separated the two germline ends. This CDR3 comprises 11 residues. Germline-derived CDR1 and CDR2 are DFQATT and SNEGSKA (reference sequence). The CDR3 here is CSAFTGPEQYF. The CDR3 DNA reads TGCAGTGCTTTCACAGGCCCCGAGCAGTACTTC.

This chain links TRBV9 with TRBJ2-1, with D possibly TRBD1 on 6 matching bases. Germline loops: CDR1 SGDLS, CDR2 YYNGEE. Trimming shortened V by 4 bases and J by 5 bases, and 16 bases separated the two germline ends. The CDR3 length is 15 residues. The CDR3 region has the DNA TGTGCCAGCAGCCCAACCGGGACACTGAACAATGAGCAGTTCTTC. Its translation is CASSPTGTLNNEQFF.

The chain is built from TRBV7-6 and TRBJ2-1, with 8 positions matching TRBD2. Per the germline V gene, CDR1 is SGHVS and CDR2 is FNYEAQ. Germline trimming cut 4 bases from V and 8 bases from J; bases unmatched to any gene: 10. CDR3 length equals 15 residues. The CDR3 sequence: CASSYGGRILDEQFF. CDR3 DNA sequence: TGTGCCAGCAGCTACGGCGGGAGGATTTTAGATGAGCAGTTCTTC. The whole variable domain, remainder taken from reference TRBV7-6 and TRBJ2-1, is GAGVSQSPRYKVTKRGQDVALRCDPISGHVSLYWYRQALGQGPEFLTYFNYEAQQDKSGLPNDRFSAERPEGSISTLTIQRTEQRDSAMYRCASSYGGRILDEQFFGPGTRLTVL.

This chain joins TRBV7-9 and TRBJ2-1, with 8 bases aligning to TRBD1. Looked up from germline, CDR1 is SEHNR and CDR2 is FQNEAQ (reference sequence). V lost 6 bases, J lost 4 bases, and 5 bases stayed unmatched. This CDR3 is built from 14 residues. The CDR3 DNA is TGTGCCAGCAGTACAGGGGGAATTTACAATGAGCAGTTCTTC. Its protein product is CASSTGGIYNEQFF.

The chain couples TRBV6-1 to TRBJ2-7; D ambiguous. Germline CDR1 MNHNS, CDR2 SASEGT. The CDR3 extends over 12 amino acids. Trimming removed 8 bases from V and 0 bases from J, with 8 bases in between. Written as DNA, the CDR3 is TGTGCCAGCTCCCTCGACTCCTACGAGCAGTACTTC. Translation: CASSLDSYEQYF.

This chain uses TRBV27 with TRBJ2-2, with D unclear. The V gene lost 3 bases and the J gene lost 2 bases, with 10 bases spanning the gap. This CDR3 comprises 15 residues. The germline V gene has CDR1 MNHEY and CDR2 SMNVEV (reference sequence). The DNA for the CDR3 is TGTGCCAGCAGTTTCGGACCCATAAACACCGGGGAGCTGTTTTTT. Translated: CASSFGPINTGELFF.

This sequence joins TRBV6-1 and TRBJ1-1, with no clear D. The CDR3 totals 13 residues. Germline V gene data show CDR1 as MNHNS and CDR2 as SASEGT. V gave up 3 bases and J gave up 0 bases, with 5 bases separating them. CDR3 sequence (DNA): TGTGCCAGCAGTGACAGCATGAACACTGAAGCTTTCTTT. Translating gives CASSDSMNTEAFF.

This clone was seen only once. The chain carries TRBV5-1 and TRBJ2-5; 8 bases align to TRBD1. Trimming cost V 3 bases and J 1 base; bases outside gene matches: 5. In germline, CDR1 is SGHRS, CDR2 YFSETQ. The CDR3 has 15 residues. This chain's CDR3 is CASSYDRGRQETQYF. The CDR3 DNA follows: TGCGCCAGCAGCTACGACAGGGGTCGCCAAGAGACCCAGTACTTC.

The sample holds a few counts of this clone. The chain recombines TRBV6-1 with TRBJ2-6; D remains unclear. Deletions cut 1 base from V and 0 bases from J, with 7 bases between. The germline V gene has CDR1 MNHNS and CDR2 SASEGT. The CDR3 spans 16 residues. The CDR3 DNA sequence: TGTGCCAGCAGTGAAGGGGAAATCTCTGGGGCCAACGTCCTGACTTTC. It encodes CASSEGEISGANVLTF.

In its sample, this clone was seen a few times. J is TRBJ2-1 and V is TRBV6-1; TRBD1 matches at 9 bases. The length of the CDR3 is 14 residues. CDR1 is MNHNS and CDR2 is SASEGT in the germline V gene. The J segment lost 10 bases and the V segment lost 8 bases, leaving 12 bases of the junction unmatched. CDR3 protein: CASGRTGERDEQFF. The CDR3, as DNA: TGTGCCAGCGGTAGGACAGGGGAACGAGACGAGCAGTTCTTC.

V is TRBV5-1 and J is TRBJ1-1, with TRBD1 matching over 7 bases. Germline CDR1 and CDR2: SGHRS and YFSETQ. The CDR3 has 15 residues. With V trimmed by 2 bases and J by 0 bases, 4 bases remained unmatched. CDR3 DNA sequence: TGCGCCAGCAGCTTCACCAGGGGGGTGAACACTGAAGCTTTCTTT. Its translation: CASSFTRGVNTEAFF.

CDR3 sequence (DNA): TGTGCCAGCAGGGGGGAGAGATTGGACAATGAGCAGTTCTTC. It yields the protein CASRGERLDNEQFF. The genes are TRBV18 and TRBJ2-1, with D perhaps TRBD1 or TRBD2 (6 bases each). Germline V gene data show CDR1 as KGHSH and CDR2 as LQKENI. The V end was cut by 8 bases, the J end by 5 bases, with 16 bases between. The CDR3 consists of 14 residues.

This clone was found a few times. The J gene is TRBJ1-2, the V gene TRBV6-1; D is possibly TRBD1 (5 bases). The CDR3 sequence is 16 residues long. V was clipped by 0 bases and J by 5 bases, with 16 bases between them. Germline V gives CDR1 MNHNS, CDR2 SASEGT. The CDR3 region is CASSEAWGETGYGYTF. DNA for the CDR3: TGTGCCAGCAGTGAAGCATGGGGGGAGACGGGTTATGGCTACACCTTC.

The V call is TRBV14, the J call TRBJ1-2; 7 nucleotides match TRBD1. CDR3 length: 15 amino acids. Losses at the gene ends were 1 base for V and 4 bases for J; bases not matched to a gene: 6. Looked up from germline, CDR1 is SGHDN and CDR2 is FVKESK. CDR3 region: CASSQAGGRGYGYTF. Here the CDR3 DNA reads TGTGCCAGCAGCCAAGCAGGGGGACGGGGCTATGGCTACACCTTC.

The chain combines TRBV28 with TRBJ2-7; D possibly corresponds to TRBD2 (5 bases). V lost 2 bases, J lost 6 bases, and 20 bases lay in between. Germline V gene sequence: CDR1 MDHEN, CDR2 SYDVKM. The CDR3 consists of 16 residues. The CDR3 is CASSLPPATGAGEQYF. For the CDR3, the DNA is TGTGCCAGCAGTTTACCCCCGGCCACGGGCGCGGGCGAGCAGTACTTC.

Judged by abundance, this clone is medium-sized. The chain joins TRBV5-8 to TRBJ1-5, with TRBD1 matching 10 bases. Germline lookup yields CDR1 SGHTS and CDR2 YDEGEE. This CDR3 region has 16 residues. V shed 0 bases, J shed 5 bases, and the junction held 5 bases outside the gene matches. The CDR3: CASSLGDRGRHQPQHF. The DNA of the CDR3 is TGTGCCAGCAGCTTGGGGGACAGGGGAAGGCATCAGCCCCAGCATTTT.

J is TRBJ2-3 and V is TRBV2; a weak D match, TRBD2 (5 bases). The CDR3 loop spans 13 amino acids. Germline CDR1 reads SNHLY; CDR2 reads FYNNEI. Trimming stripped 6 bases from V and 3 bases from J, with 10 bases between. The CDR3 DNA reads as TGTGCCAGCAGCGAGGGTGGGACAGATACGCAGTATTTT. Translated, it gives CASSEGGTDTQYF.

By share of the sample, this clone is medium-sized. V is TRBV20-1 and J is TRBJ1-2; D uncertain. The CDR3 runs 9 residues. V was trimmed by 0 bases and J by 8 bases, leaving 1 base between them. The germline gives CDR1 DFQATT, CDR2 SNEGSKA (reference sequence). The CDR3 is CSAREGYTF. As DNA, the CDR3 is TGCAGTGCTAGAGAGGGCTACACCTTC.

To note about this clone: This may be a read error, as it is one base from a much larger clone. This chain joins TRBV18 and TRBJ1-5; D is unresolved. The DNA end favors TRBJ2-3, so the J call may be wrong. CDR1 and CDR2 from the germline V gene are KGHSH and LQKENI. The CDR3 consists of 13 residues. CDR3 loop: CASSPRPNQPQYF. The CDR3 coding sequence is TGTGCCAGCTCACCGCGCCCCAATCAGCCCCAGTATTTT.

A few counts support this clone. This sequence joins TRBV4-1 and TRBJ1-1; D unresolved. V lost 0 bases to trimming and J lost 0 bases, with 8 bases between them. Per germline, CDR1 MGHRA and CDR2 YSYEKL. This CDR3 has 15 amino acids. CDR3 in DNA: TGCGCCAGCAGCCAAGAGCGTAACATGAACACTGAAGCTTTCTTT. Translated, it gives CASSQERNMNTEAFF.